This TCR beta chain is drawn from a study of blood T cells in healthy people across ages. CDR1 and CDR2 (germline): SGHTA, FQGNSA. Trimming removed 5 bases at V and 4 bases at J, with 17 bases between. This CDR3 has 16 residues. Each donor's blood draw was around 10 milliliters of peripheral blood. Combining a sample-barcoded 5' primer with a J-beta primer mix, a second PCR ran for roughly 6 to 12 cycles. TCRdb reanalysed the 5' RACE reads using MiXCR and keeps one entry per CDR3 protein. The data show approximately 1.5 million distinct CDR3 sequences, 30% to 40% seen once. This clonotype was seen more than once but under ten times.

Sequenced sample: blood. V and J are TRBV7-2 and TRBJ1-4, with D perhaps TRBD1 (5 bases). This receptor was identified in a woman aged 25 to 45 in good health. The CDR3 is CASSRGVGGVNEKLFF. Written as DNA, the CDR3 is TGTGCCAGCAGCCGGGGCGTAGGAGGGGTTAATGAAAAACTGTTTTTT. The entire variable domain, with the rest obtained from reference TRBV7-2 and TRBJ1-4, is as follows: GAGVSQSPSNKVTEKGKDVELRCDPISGHTALYWYRQSLGQGLEFLIYFQGNSAPDKSGLPSDRFSAERTGGSVSTLTIQRTQQEDSAVYLCASSRGVGGVNEKLFFGSGTQLSVL.